This T cell receptor (beta chain) appears in the sequencing data of a study of cytomegalovirus exposure and HLA in healthy donors. Findings of the study overall: An analysis done earlier found most TCR beta V segments productive about 87% or about 30% of the time. Presence/absence analyses rested on an assumption that sequencing depth was roughly uniform across donors.

This clone was observed once. Its antigen remains unknown. The PCR contained 60 Vbeta and 13 Jbeta primers. Clones were read by immunoSEQ multiplex PCR, and TCRdb kept only the in-frame ones, dropping some. The sample records fewer than 90,000 clones, around 76% being singletons. This clonotype originated in a man aged 25 to 40 in good health and CMV-seropositive. Input material: PBMCs.

CDR3 nucleotides: TGCGCCAGCAGCTTGGTAGCGGGGGGGCCCCATGAGCAGTTCTTC. Protein sequence: CASSLVAGGPHEQFF. The V gene is TRBV5-1, the J gene TRBJ2-1, with 11 positions matching TRBD2. This CDR3 is built from 15 residues. Per the germline V gene, CDR1 is SGHRS and CDR2 is YFSETQ. The ends lost 0 bases at V and 8 bases at J; junction bases unmatched: 4.